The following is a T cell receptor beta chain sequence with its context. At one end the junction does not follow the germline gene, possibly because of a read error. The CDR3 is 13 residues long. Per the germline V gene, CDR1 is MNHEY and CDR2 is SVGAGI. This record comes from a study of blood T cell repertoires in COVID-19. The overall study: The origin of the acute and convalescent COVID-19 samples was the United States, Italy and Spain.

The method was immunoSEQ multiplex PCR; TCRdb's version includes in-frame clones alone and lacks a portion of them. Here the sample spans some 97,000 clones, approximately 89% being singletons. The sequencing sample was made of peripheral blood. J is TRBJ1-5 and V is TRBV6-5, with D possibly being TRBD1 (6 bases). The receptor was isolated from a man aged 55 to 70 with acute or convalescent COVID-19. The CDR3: CAISRQDNQPQHF. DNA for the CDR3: TGTGCCATCAGTAGACAGGACAATCAGCCCCAGCATTTT.